The 22 T cell receptor beta chains listed next were all sequenced from one sample in a study of cytomegalovirus exposure and HLA in healthy donors. The PCR made use of 60 Vbeta and 13 Jbeta primers. Generated by immunoSEQ multiplex PCR, the TCRdb table keeps only in-frame clones and is missing some. Of about 180,000 clones detected, roughly four fifths appear once; the ten largest clones hold about 1.5%. Source material: PBMCs. The receptors shown here come from a man in his late teens or twenties in good health and CMV-seronegative.

The chain combines TRBV7-9 with TRBJ2-1; 9 bases line up with TRBD2. Germline CDR1 is SEHNR and CDR2 is FQNEAQ (reference sequence). The CDR3 spans 16 residues. The ends lost 4 bases at V and 6 bases at J; junction bases unmatched: 10. The CDR3 DNA reads as TGTGCCAGCAGCTCCCGGAGCGGGGGGCGCGGCAATGAGCAGTTCTTC. It is translated as CASSSRSGGRGNEQFF.

This chain joins TRBV9 and TRBJ2-1; maybe TRBD2 (5 bases). Germline V lookup: CDR1 SGDLS, CDR2 YYNGEE. The CDR3 has 14 residues. V was cut by 0 bases and J by 6 bases, with 10 bases left in between. The CDR3 is CASSVAGMGNEQFF. The CDR3 nucleotides read TGTGCCAGCAGCGTAGCCGGGATGGGCAATGAGCAGTTCTTC.

This clone was seen a few times. The rearrangement links TRBV2 to TRBJ1-1; a possible D gene is TRBD1 (5 bases). V gave up 9 bases and J gave up 8 bases, with 13 bases separating them. Germline loops: CDR1 SNHLY, CDR2 FYNNEI. This CDR3 spans 11 amino acids. The CDR3 spells CARSTVNEAFF. The CDR3 region has the DNA TGTGCCAGGTCGACAGTAAACGAAGCTTTCTTT.

This chain connects TRBV6-1 to TRBJ2-1; 8 bases are shared with TRBD2. The CDR3 runs to 15 residues. The V and J ends lost 7 bases and 4 bases, in that order; junction bases with no gene match: 9. Germline V gene sequence: CDR1 MNHNS, CDR2 SASEGT. CDR3 sequence (DNA): TGTGCCAGCAACCGGAATAGCGGGGTTTACAATGAGCAGTTCTTC. This encodes CASNRNSGVYNEQFF.

The chain joins TRBV2 to TRBJ1-5, with D possibly being TRBD1 (5 bases). The CDR3 contains 13 residues. Looked up from germline, CDR1 is SNHLY and CDR2 is FYNNEI. The V gene lost 6 bases and the J gene lost 6 bases, with 12 bases spanning the gap. This CDR3 reads CASSGQGPQPQHF. CDR3 DNA: TGTGCCAGCAGCGGTCAGGGCCCTCAGCCCCAGCATTTT.

The V gene is TRBV28, the J gene TRBJ1-1; tentatively, D is TRBD1 (6 bases). Germline V gene data show CDR1 as MDHEN and CDR2 as SYDVKM. This CDR3 contains 13 residues. The V end was cut by 6 bases, the J end by 6 bases, with 14 bases between. The DNA for the CDR3 is TGTGCCAGCAGCCTACCAGGGGTAGCTGAAGCTTTCTTT. Translation gives CASSLPGVAEAFF.

The V and J genes are TRBV18 and TRBJ1-2; 7 bases agree with TRBD1. Germline loops: CDR1 KGHSH, CDR2 LQKENI. The CDR3 covers 15 residues. The J segment lost 4 bases and the V segment lost 3 bases, leaving 8 bases of the junction unmatched. The CDR3, as DNA: TGTGCCAGCTCACCCCCCGGGACAGATCTCTATGGCTACACCTTC. This codes for CASSPPGTDLYGYTF. The full variable domain, rest sourced from reference TRBV18 and TRBJ1-2, is NAGVMQNPRHLVRRRGQEARLRCSPMKGHSHVYWYRQLPEEGLKFMVYLQKENIIDESGMPKERFSAEFPKEGPSILRIQQVVRGDSAAYFCASSPPGTDLYGYTFGSGTRLTVV.

For the CDR3, the DNA is TGTGCCAGCAGTTTAGCGGGGGGGAGGGGGGATACGCAGTATTTT. Protein sequence: CASSLAGGRGDTQYF. V is TRBV6-1 and J is TRBJ2-3, with TRBD2 matching 11 bases. The CDR3 totals 15 residues. Germline-derived CDR1 and CDR2 are MNHNS and SASEGT. V trimming: 5 bases; J trimming: 6 bases; junction bases outside the gene matches: 7.

Notes on this clone: The germline gene is not matched at one end of the junction; a read error may be the cause. Here the CDR3 reads CASAGQANNKQFF. In nucleotides, the CDR3 is TGTGCCAGCGCGGGACAGGCTAACAATAAGCAGTTCTTC. The gene calls are TRBV27 and TRBJ2-1, with TRBD1 matching over 8 bases. The length of the CDR3 is 13 residues. Germline CDR1 reads MNHEY; CDR2 reads SMNVEV (reference sequence).

The CDR3 DNA is TGTGCCTGGAGTCCGGGTAGCTATGGCTACACCTTC. It encodes CAWSPGSYGYTF. The chain combines TRBV30 with TRBJ1-2; D uncertain. Trimming took off 2 bases at V and 4 bases at J, with 8 bases between the two ends. The germline V gene has CDR1 GTSNPN and CDR2 SVGIG (reference sequence). The CDR3 covers 12 residues.

This chain links TRBV6-5 with TRBJ1-3; no clear D. This CDR3 comprises 13 residues. V gave up 4 bases and J gave up 3 bases, with 7 bases separating them. CDR1 is MNHEY, CDR2 SVGAGI, per germline. The CDR3 DNA reads TGTGCCAGCAGTTTCAGCGATGGAAACACCATATATTTT. The encoded protein is CASSFSDGNTIYF.

On this clone itself: The sample has other DNA sequences that encode this CDR3 too. This chain joins TRBV30 and TRBJ1-5; a weak D match, TRBD1 (5 bases). V lost 5 bases, J lost 0 bases, and 8 bases lay in between. The CDR3 totals 13 residues. The germline gives CDR1 GTSNPN, CDR2 SVGIG (reference sequence). CDR3 protein: CAWAGGSNQPQHF. DNA for the CDR3: TGTGCCTGGGCGGGGGGTAGCAATCAGCCCCAGCATTTT.

The J gene is TRBJ1-3, the V gene TRBV5-1, with unresolved D. The CDR3 length is 15 residues. V lost 4 bases and J 0 bases, leaving 11 bases between the germline ends. CDR1 and CDR2 from the germline V gene are SGHRS and YFSETQ. In DNA form, the CDR3 reads TGCGCCAGCAGCAGTTCAGGCCACTCTGGAAACACCATATATTTT. It translates to CASSSSGHSGNTIYF.

This clone was found once. The genes are TRBV7-9 and TRBJ1-1, with 8 bases aligning to TRBD1. Germline-derived CDR1 and CDR2 are SEHNR and FQNEAQ (reference sequence). This CDR3 spans 14 amino acids. The V gene end was trimmed by 4 bases and the J gene end by 6 bases; junction bases not matched to a gene: 7. CDR3 nucleotides: TGTGCCAGCAGCTCACAGGGGGTAGGGGCTGAAGCTTTCTTT. This sequence encodes CASSSQGVGAEAFF.

The chain recombines TRBV9 with TRBJ1-1; D gene uncertain. The V end was cut by 0 bases, the J end by 1 base, with 7 bases between. Looked up from germline, CDR1 is SGDLS and CDR2 is YYNGEE. The CDR3 sequence is 14 residues long. In DNA, the CDR3 is TGTGCCAGCAGCGTAGGACATTCGAACACTGAAGCTTTCTTT. Translated: CASSVGHSNTEAFF.

The chain carries TRBV5-1 and TRBJ1-6; D is unresolved. The V end lost 4 bases, the J end lost 5 bases, and 16 bases lay between the germline ends. In germline, CDR1 is SGHRS, CDR2 YFSETQ. This CDR3 comprises 16 residues. CDR3 coding DNA: TGCGCCAGCAGCCCCCAGGCGGGGATCCATAATTCACCCCTCCACTTT. Its translation is CASSPQAGIHNSPLHF.

The CDR3 DNA sequence: TGTGCCAGCAGCCTCCCTCCCTTAGCGGGGGGCGAAGAGACCCAGTACTTC. It is translated as CASSLPPLAGGEETQYF. This chain uses TRBV9 with TRBJ2-5; 10 positions agree with TRBD2. With 4 bases clipped from V and 3 bases from J, the junction kept 12 bases outside the gene matches. This CDR3 is 17 amino acids long. CDR1 and CDR2 (germline): SGDLS, YYNGEE.

The rearrangement links TRBV6-5 to TRBJ1-5; TRBD1 aligns across 9 bases. The CDR3 consists of 14 residues. Germline CDR1 reads MNHEY; CDR2 reads SVGAGI. V was clipped by 6 bases and J by 5 bases; unmatched bases: 5. CDR3 protein: CASSTGQGYQPQHF. CDR3 nucleotides: TGTGCCAGCAGCACGGGACAGGGTTATCAGCCCCAGCATTTT.

This clone was seen more than once but under ten times. This chain connects TRBV28 to TRBJ1-1; D may be TRBD1 (5 bases). With 5 bases removed from V and 5 bases from J, the gap between germline ends came to 12 bases. CDR1 and CDR2 from the germline V gene are MDHEN and SYDVKM. The CDR3 totals 13 residues. The CDR3 is CASSAPGRTEAFF. The CDR3 nucleotides read TGTGCCAGCAGTGCCCCAGGGAGGACTGAAGCTTTCTTT.

The chain is built from TRBV28 and TRBJ1-2; perhaps TRBD1 as D (6 bases). This CDR3 region has 15 residues. Germline V CDR1 and CDR2: MDHEN, SYDVKM. The V end was cut by 6 bases, the J end by 5 bases, with 19 bases between. CDR3 region: CASRGPGGGGYGYTF. CDR3 DNA: TGTGCCAGCAGGGGGCCCGGGGGGGGCGGTTATGGCTACACCTTC.

The V gene is TRBV29-1, the J gene TRBJ1-5; tentatively, D is TRBD1 (6 bases). V was shortened by 3 bases and J by 4 bases, with 10 bases between the two germline ends. Germline CDR1 is SQVTM and CDR2 is ANQGSEA. The CDR3 is 13 amino acids. The CDR3 DNA reads TGCAGCGTTGAGACAGGATCAAATCAGCCCCAGCATTTT. Translated, it gives CSVETGSNQPQHF.

The chain joins TRBV7-9 to TRBJ1-1; 12 bases align to TRBD1. V gave up 2 bases and J gave up 2 bases; unmatched junction bases: 9. Germline loops: CDR1 SEHNR, CDR2 FQNEAQ (reference sequence). The CDR3 loop spans 18 amino acids. DNA of the CDR3: TGTGCCAGCAGCTTAAGAGCCCGGGACAGGGGGCAAAACACTGAAGCTTTCTTT. Amino acid sequence: CASSLRARDRGQNTEAFF.